A single sample gave rise to the 27 T cell receptor beta chains below, sequenced in a study of T cells after yellow fever vaccination. MiXCR, applied by TCRdb to the 5' RACE reads, yields one record per CDR3 protein. The table records 500,000 to 650,000 distinct CDR3 sequences, about 13% of them present only once. The specimen comprised PBMCs, sampled on the day of the yellow fever booster vaccination. These receptors were collected from a man in his thirties or forties who received the YFV17D yellow fever vaccine.

Many counts were recorded for this clonotype. The J gene is TRBJ2-2, the V gene TRBV19; 14 bases line up with TRBD2. The junction had 0 bases not matched to a gene; V was cut back by 6 bases and J by 6 bases. Looked up from germline, CDR1 is LNHDA and CDR2 is SQIVND (reference sequence). The CDR3 covers 14 residues. CDR3 region: CASRGLAGAGELFF. The CDR3 coding sequence is TGTGCCAGTAGGGGACTAGCGGGAGCCGGGGAGCTGTTTTTT.

This clonotype was detected only a few times. This chain connects TRBV6-1 to TRBJ1-5; D is unresolved. The V gene lost 3 bases and the J gene lost 0 bases, with 6 bases spanning the gap. CDR3 length: 14 amino acids. Germline CDR1 MNHNS, CDR2 SASEGT. The CDR3 spells CASSDGYSNQPQHF. The CDR3 bases are TGTGCCAGCAGTGACGGCTATAGCAATCAGCCCCAGCATTTT.

V and J are TRBV4-3 and TRBJ2-2, with D perhaps assigned TRBD1 or TRBD2 (5 bases each). CDR1 is LGHNA and CDR2 is YSLEER in the germline V gene. There are 17 residues in the CDR3. V lost 1 base and J lost 5, with 17 bases in between. The CDR3 sequence: CASSQAGDGAGTGELFF. CDR3 nucleotide sequence: TGCGCCAGCAGCCAAGCGGGCGACGGGGCTGGTACCGGGGAGCTGTTTTTT.

The V gene is TRBV29-1, the J gene TRBJ2-1; D uncertain. V lost 4 bases and J 0 bases, leaving 10 bases between the germline ends. Germline values: CDR1 SQVTM, CDR2 ANQGSEA. The CDR3 is 14 residues long. CDR3 residues: CSVGSQSSYNEQFF. CDR3 nucleotide sequence: TGCAGCGTTGGTTCTCAGAGCTCCTACAATGAGCAGTTCTTC.

This clonotype was detected a few times. This chain connects TRBV6-6 to TRBJ1-5; D unresolved. CDR3 length equals 13 residues. V dropped 6 bases and J dropped 7 bases, with 13 bases sitting between them. Germline V gene lookup returns CDR1 MNHNY and CDR2 SVGAGI (reference sequence). DNA for the CDR3: TGTGCCAGCAGCCCCTCGGCCTGGCAGCCCCAGCATTTT. It yields the protein CASSPSAWQPQHF.

This clonotype has a handful of counts. The DNA for the CDR3 is TGTGCCAGCAGCATCTGGGATAGCGGAAGCTCCTACAATGAGCAGTTCTTC. Protein sequence: CASSIWDSGSSYNEQFF. The rearrangement links TRBV7-2 to TRBJ2-1, with D tentatively TRBD2 (6 bases). The germline CDR1 and CDR2 sequences are SGHTA and FQGNSA. The CDR3 has 17 amino acids. Trimming shortened V by 5 bases and J by 0 bases, and 17 bases separated the two germline ends. The full variable domain, rest sourced from reference TRBV7-2 and TRBJ2-1, is GAGVSQSPSNKVTEKGKDVELRCDPISGHTALYWYRQSLGQGLEFLIYFQGNSAPDKSGLPSDRFSAERTGGSVSTLTIQRTQQEDSAVYLCASSIWDSGSSYNEQFFGPGTRLTVL.

The chain combines TRBV20-1 with TRBJ1-6; 7 bases map to TRBD1. Germline V gives CDR1 DFQATT, CDR2 SNEGSKA (reference sequence). With 5 bases clipped from V and 7 bases from J, the junction kept 11 bases outside the gene matches. The CDR3 runs 15 residues. CDR3 DNA sequence: TGCAGTGCTGAGCGTAGGGACAGCCAGAATTCACCCCTCCACTTT. Translation: CSAERRDSQNSPLHF.

The genes are TRBV20-1 and TRBJ2-1; unclear D gene. The CDR3 spans 14 residues. Germline CDR1 DFQATT, CDR2 SNEGSKA (reference sequence). Trimming cost V 0 bases and J 9 bases, with 15 bases left between them. The chain's CDR3 is CSARDGVHVPEQFF. The CDR3 coding sequence is TGCAGTGCTAGAGATGGGGTCCATGTTCCTGAGCAGTTCTTC.

The chain employs TRBV9 and TRBJ1-1, with D uncertain. Per germline, CDR1 SGDLS and CDR2 YYNGEE. The CDR3 is 14 amino acids. V shed 1 base and J shed 4 bases, with 11 bases lying between them. This chain's CDR3 is CASSVRERSTEAFF. The CDR3 nucleotides are TGTGCCAGCAGCGTAAGGGAGCGGAGCACTGAAGCTTTCTTT.

This rearrangement joins TRBV20-1 to TRBJ2-5, with D possibly being TRBD2 (5 bases). Germline CDR1 DFQATT, CDR2 SNEGSKA (reference sequence). The V gene lost 4 bases and the J gene lost 5 bases, with 14 bases spanning the gap. CDR3 length: 13 residues. The CDR3 region is CSATYRRQETQYF. In DNA form, the CDR3 reads TGCAGTGCTACATATCGGAGGCAGGAGACCCAGTACTTC.

This clonotype occurred a few times. V and J are TRBV19 and TRBJ1-5, with a weak D call TRBD1 (6 bases). V dropped 7 bases and J dropped 1 base, with 11 bases sitting between them. CDR3 length: 14 residues. Germline-derived CDR1 and CDR2 are LNHDA and SQIVND (reference sequence). In DNA form, the CDR3 reads TGTGCCAGTAACGGGGGGCTAAGCAATCAGCCCCAGCATTTT. Translating gives CASNGGLSNQPQHF.

This clonotype was seen more than once but under ten times. V is TRBV12-3 or TRBV12-4 and J is TRBJ2-7; D is possibly TRBD1 (6 bases). Between the trimmed V and J ends, which lost 5 bases and 3 bases, there was a span of 14 bases. The CDR3 contains 14 residues. CDR3 in amino acids: CASSPGHPSYEQYF. Written as DNA, the CDR3 is TGTGCCAGCAGTCCGGGACATCCTAGCTACGAGCAGTACTTC.

To note about this clonotype: One end of the junction is discordant with germline, which a read error may explain. V is TRBV7-7 and J is TRBJ2-7; no definite D call. The CDR3 consists of 13 residues. Germline V CDR1 and CDR2: SSHAT, FNYEAQ (reference sequence). Here the CDR3 reads CASSASFGGEQYF. The CDR3 DNA follows: TGTGCTAGCAGCGCATCATTTGGTGGGGAGCAGTACTTC. Using reference TRBV7-7 and TRBJ2-7 for the parts outside the CDR3, the full variable domain is GAGVSQSPRYKVTKRGQDVTLRCDPISSHATLYWYQQALGQGPEFLTYFNYEAQPDKSGLPSDRFSAERPEGSISTLTIQRTEQRDSAMYRCASSASFGGEQYFGPGTRLTVT.

This clonotype was detected a few times. The chain is built from TRBV7-2 and TRBJ2-7; 14 bases are shared with TRBD2. V dropped 5 bases and J dropped 5; count of bases not matched to a gene: 8. Germline CDR1 reads SGHTA; CDR2 reads FQGNSA. The CDR3 has 16 residues. CDR3 nucleotide sequence: TGTGCCAGCAGCCTAGGACTAGCGGGAGGCTTAAACGAGCAGTACTTC. Encoded protein: CASSLGLAGGLNEQYF.

This sequence joins TRBV12-3 or TRBV12-4 and TRBJ2-7; 9 bases line up with TRBD2. The CDR3 extends over 14 amino acids. Trimming removed 6 bases from V and 4 bases from J; junction bases left unmatched: 7. The CDR3 sequence: CASSRKREAYEQYF. The CDR3 nucleotides are TGTGCCAGCAGCCGCAAGCGGGAGGCATACGAGCAGTACTTC.

This clonotype was detected only a few times. The V call is TRBV6-2 or TRBV6-3, the J call TRBJ2-1; 10 bases align to TRBD2. The germline CDR1 and CDR2 sequences are MNHEY and SVGEGT. This CDR3 is built from 15 residues. The V and J ends lost 7 bases and 6 bases, in that order; junction bases with no gene match: 9. CDR3 in DNA: TGTGCCAGCACGAAGCGGGAGGGCTATGCCAATGAGCAGTTCTTC. Protein sequence: CASTKREGYANEQFF.

The chain carries TRBV20-1 and TRBJ2-7, with 12 nucleotides matching TRBD2. The CDR3 consists of 17 residues. Trimming took 1 base from V and 2 from J; bases not matched to a gene: 9. Germline CDR1 reads DFQATT; CDR2 reads SNEGSKA (reference sequence). The CDR3 reads CSARAPGLAGYTYEQYF. CDR3 DNA: TGCAGTGCTAGAGCCCCCGGACTAGCGGGATACACCTACGAGCAGTACTTC.

This clonotype was detected a few times. The V and J genes are TRBV5-1 and TRBJ2-6, with TRBD1 identical over 10 bases. CDR1 and CDR2 from the germline V gene are SGHRS and YFSETQ. The junction had 2 bases not matched to a gene; V was cut back by 4 bases and J by 1 base. The CDR3 spans 16 residues. CDR3 region: CASSTGQGSGANVLTF. The CDR3 DNA sequence: TGCGCCAGCAGCACGGGACAGGGGTCTGGGGCCAACGTCCTGACTTTC.

This chain connects TRBV29-1 to TRBJ2-3, with D unresolved. Germline V gene data show CDR1 as SQVTM and CDR2 as ANQGSEA. V was trimmed by 0 bases and J by 1 base, leaving 5 bases between them. There are 13 residues in the CDR3. The CDR3 sequence is CSVEDQGTDTQYF. The DNA of the CDR3 is TGCAGCGTTGAAGATCAGGGCACAGATACGCAGTATTTT.

A few counts support this clonotype. The chain couples TRBV7-2 to TRBJ1-4; TRBD1 matches at 8 bases. Looked up from germline, CDR1 is SGHTA and CDR2 is FQGNSA. The CDR3 length is 13 residues. J gave up 8 bases and V 4 bases, and 3 bases lay outside the gene matches. This CDR3 is CASSSWDREKLFF. For the CDR3, the DNA is TGTGCCAGCAGCTCCTGGGACAGGGAAAAACTGTTTTTT.

This clonotype has just a few counts. The chain combines TRBV7-2 with TRBJ1-6, with D tentatively TRBD1 (6 bases). Trimming removed 7 bases from V and 7 bases from J, with 8 bases in between. Germline assignment: CDR1 SGHTA and CDR2 FQGNSA. The CDR3 runs 12 residues. The CDR3 coding sequence is TGTGCCAGCACACAGGGCAATTCACCCCTCCACTTT. Protein sequence: CASTQGNSPLHF.

The V and J genes are TRBV7-2 and TRBJ1-6, with a tentative D call TRBD1 (5 bases). In germline, CDR1 is SGHTA, CDR2 FQGNSA. The CDR3 has 17 amino acids. V lost 2 bases and J 9 bases, leaving 20 bases between the germline ends. The CDR3 DNA sequence: TGTGCCAGCAGCTTAATTAGGACATATATGCAGAGTTCACCCCTCCACTTT. Translation: CASSLIRTYMQSSPLHF.

The genes are TRBV9 and TRBJ2-1, with a tentative D call TRBD2 (6 bases). Germline V gives CDR1 SGDLS, CDR2 YYNGEE. The ends were cut back, 0 bases at V and 9 bases at J, with 16 bases in the middle. The CDR3 runs to 15 residues. Written as DNA, the CDR3 is TGTGCCAGCAGCGTAGAGGTCGGGGGAGTTAGTGAGCAGTTCTTC. Translated, it gives CASSVEVGGVSEQFF.

CDR3 sequence (DNA): TGTGCCAGCAGTCTGCCGGGGACAAACTCCTACAATGAGCAGTTCTTC. Protein sequence: CASSLPGTNSYNEQFF. The chain recombines TRBV28 with TRBJ2-1; perhaps TRBD1 as D (6 bases). V lost 5 bases and J 0 bases, leaving 14 bases between the germline ends. The germline V gene has CDR1 MDHEN and CDR2 SYDVKM. The CDR3 consists of 16 residues.

This clonotype was seen repeatedly, ten times or more. CDR3 loop: CASSRGRMGAFF. CDR3 bases: TGTGCCAGCAGCCGGGGCAGGATGGGAGCTTTCTTT. The V and J genes are TRBV3-1 and TRBJ1-1, with D possibly being TRBD1 (5 bases). V lost 4 bases and J lost 10, with 13 bases in between. CDR3 length equals 12 residues. CDR1 is LGHDT and CDR2 is YNNKEL in the germline V gene (reference sequence).

This clonotype was recorded a few times. This chain's CDR3 is CASSLVRGIQYF. The CDR3 nucleotides read TGTGCCAGCAGCTTGGTCCGGGGGATTCAGTACTTC. The chain uses TRBV5-6 and TRBJ2-7; possibly TRBD2 for D (6 bases). This CDR3 comprises 12 residues. Germline CDR1 SGHDT, CDR2 YYEEEE. Trimming took off 0 bases at V and 10 bases at J, with 11 bases between the two ends. The whole variable domain, remainder taken from reference TRBV5-6 and TRBJ2-7, is DAGVTQSPTHLIKTRGQQVTLRCSPKSGHDTVSWYQQALGQGPQFIFQYYEEEERQRGNFPDRFSGHQFPNYSSELNVNALLLGDSALYLCASSLVRGIQYFGPGTRLTVT.

The V gene is TRBV20-1, the J gene TRBJ2-1, with TRBD2 matching over 12 bases. CDR1 and CDR2 (germline): DFQATT, SNEGSKA (reference sequence). This CDR3 has 14 amino acids. V was pared by 6 bases and J by 7 bases, with 7 bases of the junction left unmatched. DNA for the CDR3: TGCAGTGCAAGACTAGCGGGAGCCGGTAATGAGCAGTTCTTC. Protein product: CSARLAGAGNEQFF.